The rows below give T cell receptor beta chains drawn from one sample of a study of cytomegalovirus exposure and HLA in healthy donors. Assay: immunoSEQ multiplex PCR; the TCRdb copy retains only in-frame clones and omits some. The table includes 100,000 to 150,000 clones, more than 80% detected once. Sequenced input: PBMCs. The receptors here all came from a man aged 25 to 40 in good health and CMV-seropositive. Both conserved end residues are trimmed from each CDR3. Size is stated for part of the rows, as once, few or many counts, or as a class when the clone is expanded.

j_call clone_size v_call cdr3_aa
TRBJ2-5 once TRBV11-2 ASSPGQGETQY
TRBJ2-7 - TRBV12-5 ASGLATNGEQY
TRBJ1-6 few TRBV5-1 ASSLGEGQGYDWDSPLH
TRBJ1-1 - TRBV2 ASSGNRQAANTEAF
TRBJ1-1 few TRBV5-1 ASSLAGRTEAF
TRBJ2-1 - TRBV2 ASIPTGDSHNEQF
TRBJ2-3 - TRBV18 ASSPRQGNTDTQY
TRBJ2-3 - TRBV6-5 ASKPSGGAGDTQY
TRBJ2-5 - TRBV27 ASSATKETQY
TRBJ1-5 - TRBV19 ASSRTGARDQPQH
TRBJ1-2 few TRBV6-5 ASSIQGAWDGYT
TRBJ1-3 - TRBV9 ASSGGRLSGNTIY
TRBJ2-5 - TRBV7-8 ASSLALAGGQETQY
TRBJ1-1 - TRBV6-5 ASSPHRPNTEAF
TRBJ1-2 many TRBV6-1 ASLTGHNYGYT
TRBJ1-1 - TRBV4-1 ASSQVGGSTEAF
TRBJ2-7 - TRBV19 ASSMGDKYYEQY
TRBJ1-1 once TRBV7-8 ASSLDPRRGPAEAF
TRBJ2-3 - TRBV29-1 SVDSGDGDTQY
TRBJ2-7 - TRBV19 ASSIDGQGRVGYEQY
TRBJ2-5 - TRBV5-5 ASSTSLGGQQETQY
TRBJ2-5 few TRBV7-3 ASSGEGLQETQY